Following are 3 T cell receptor beta chains from one sample sequenced in a study of regulatory T cells in long-lasting Graves disease. Researchers made TCR beta libraries by using iRepertoire HTBI primers and running Arm-PCR on CDR3 regions. TCRdb reprocessed the multiplex PCR reads via MiXCR and lists one record per CDR3 protein. The profile shows 450,000 to 600,000 distinct CDR3 sequences, 13% of them singletons. Time point defined: newly diagnosed GD, antithyroid drugs for less than 3 months. Researchers made the TCR library from RNA that was extracted from PBMCs. These data were also reused for a study on T cells in Graves' hyperthyroidism and ophthalmopathy.

The input for sequencing was peripheral blood mononuclear cells (PBMCs), taken at new diagnosis, from a patient treated with antithyroid drugs. These receptor sequences come from a man under 40 with Graves disease.

This clonotype was picked up many times. The chain recombines TRBV2 with TRBJ2-1; the match to TRBD2 covers 8 bases. Per germline, CDR1 SNHLY and CDR2 FYNNEI. V lost 6 bases and J lost 4; bases outside the gene matches: 5. The CDR3 spans 14 residues. CDR3 sequence reads: CASSREGRYNEQFF. The CDR3 DNA reads TGTGCCAGCAGCCGGGAGGGCCGATACAATGAGCAGTTCTTC.

This clonotype was seen at least ten times. The V call is TRBV2, the J call TRBJ2-3, with TRBD2 as a possible D gene (5 bases). The V end was cut by 8 bases, the J end by 6 bases, with 15 bases between. Per the germline V gene, CDR1 is SNHLY and CDR2 is FYNNEI. The CDR3 contains 13 residues. The CDR3, as DNA: TGTGCCAGCGAGGAGAGGGCTGGCGATACGCAGTATTTT. Translating it yields CASEERAGDTQYF.

This clonotype appeared many times. The CDR3 DNA follows: TGTGCCAGCAGTGAAAACGACGGAGACGAGCAGTACTTC. It is translated as CASSENDGDEQYF. This sequence joins TRBV2 and TRBJ2-7; D not certain. Between the trimmed V and J ends, which lost 2 bases and 5 bases, there was a span of 10 bases. From germline, CDR1 is SNHLY and CDR2 FYNNEI. The CDR3 has 13 residues.